This T cell receptor beta chain was identified in a study of beta chain features in type 1 diabetes. The wider study: Investigators examined approximately 100,000,000 sorted cells across all samples.

It was via CD45RO/CCR7/CD25/CD127/CD95/CD27 that CD4+ naive, central memory, regulatory and stem cell-like memory cells were sorted. Expressed TCRB transcripts were sequenced because the entire RNA isolate underwent reverse transcription. Each sample of naive, central memory or regulatory T cells had, on average, about 3.57 million reads. Data came from immunoSEQ multiplex PCR; TCRdb stores just in-frame clones and leaves some out. The sample yields around 450,000 clones, around 10% seen once. V was cut by 2 bases and J by 7 bases, with 23 bases left in between. From germline, CDR1 is SQVTM and CDR2 ANQGSEA. The CDR3 has 17 amino acids. In this sample, this clone turned up a few times.

The chain couples TRBV29-1 to TRBJ1-4; no reliable D call. The receptor was derived from a woman under 30 in good health. Sequencing was carried out using naive CD4+ T cells from blood. CDR3 bases: TGCAGCGTTGAACAAGGGCACAGATCCTCTCCGGCTGAAAAACTGTTTTTT. It encodes CSVEQGHRSSPAEKLFF. The full variable domain, rest sourced from reference TRBV29-1 and TRBJ1-4, is SAVISQKPSRDICQRGTSLTIQCQVDSQVTMMFWYRQQPGQSLTLIATANQGSEATYESGFVIDKFPISRPNLTFSTLTVSNMSPEDSSIYLCSVEQGHRSSPAEKLFFGSGTQLSVL.